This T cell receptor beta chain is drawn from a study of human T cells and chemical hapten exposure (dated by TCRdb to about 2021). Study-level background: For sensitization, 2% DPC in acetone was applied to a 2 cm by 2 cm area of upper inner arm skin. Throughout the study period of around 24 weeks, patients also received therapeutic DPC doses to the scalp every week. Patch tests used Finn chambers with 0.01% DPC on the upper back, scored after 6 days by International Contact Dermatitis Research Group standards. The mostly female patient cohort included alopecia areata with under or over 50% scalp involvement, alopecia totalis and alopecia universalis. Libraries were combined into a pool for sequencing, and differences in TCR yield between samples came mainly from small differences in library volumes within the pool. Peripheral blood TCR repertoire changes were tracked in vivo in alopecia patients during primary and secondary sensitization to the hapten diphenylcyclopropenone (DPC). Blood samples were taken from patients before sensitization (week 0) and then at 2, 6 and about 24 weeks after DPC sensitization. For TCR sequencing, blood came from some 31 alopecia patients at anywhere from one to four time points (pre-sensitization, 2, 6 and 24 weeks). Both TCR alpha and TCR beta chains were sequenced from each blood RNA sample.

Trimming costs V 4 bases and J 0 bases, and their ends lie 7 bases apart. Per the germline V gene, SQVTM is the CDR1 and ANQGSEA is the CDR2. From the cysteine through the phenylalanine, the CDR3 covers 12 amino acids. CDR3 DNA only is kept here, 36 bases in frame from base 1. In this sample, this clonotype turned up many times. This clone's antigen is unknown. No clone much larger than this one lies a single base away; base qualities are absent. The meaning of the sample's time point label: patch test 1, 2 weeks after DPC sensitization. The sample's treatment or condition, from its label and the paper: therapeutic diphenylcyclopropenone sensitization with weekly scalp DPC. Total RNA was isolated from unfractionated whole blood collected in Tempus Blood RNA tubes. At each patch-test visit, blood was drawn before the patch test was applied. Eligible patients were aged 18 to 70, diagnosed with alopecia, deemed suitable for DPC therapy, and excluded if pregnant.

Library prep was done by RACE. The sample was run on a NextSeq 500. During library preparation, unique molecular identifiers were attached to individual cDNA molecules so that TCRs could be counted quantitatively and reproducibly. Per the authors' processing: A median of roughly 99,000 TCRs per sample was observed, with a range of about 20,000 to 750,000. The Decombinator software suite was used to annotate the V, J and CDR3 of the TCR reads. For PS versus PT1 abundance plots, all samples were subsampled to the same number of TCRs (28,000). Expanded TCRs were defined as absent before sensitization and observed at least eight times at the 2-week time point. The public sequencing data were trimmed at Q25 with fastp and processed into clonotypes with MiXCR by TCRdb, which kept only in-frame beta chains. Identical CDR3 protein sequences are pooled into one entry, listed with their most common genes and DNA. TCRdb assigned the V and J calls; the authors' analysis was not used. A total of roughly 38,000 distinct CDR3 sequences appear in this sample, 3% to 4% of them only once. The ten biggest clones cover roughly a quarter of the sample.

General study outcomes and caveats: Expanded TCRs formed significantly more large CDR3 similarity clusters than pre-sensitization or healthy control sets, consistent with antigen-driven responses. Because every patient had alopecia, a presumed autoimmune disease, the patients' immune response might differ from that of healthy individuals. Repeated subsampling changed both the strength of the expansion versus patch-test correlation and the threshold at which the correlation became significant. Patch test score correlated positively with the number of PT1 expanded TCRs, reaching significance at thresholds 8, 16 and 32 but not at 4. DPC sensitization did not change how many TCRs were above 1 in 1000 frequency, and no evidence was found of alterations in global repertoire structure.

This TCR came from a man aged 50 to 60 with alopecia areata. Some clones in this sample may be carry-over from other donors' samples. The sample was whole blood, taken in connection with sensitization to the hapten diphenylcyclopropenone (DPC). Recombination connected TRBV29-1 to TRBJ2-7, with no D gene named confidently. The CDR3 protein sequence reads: CSVARASYEQYF. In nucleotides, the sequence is TGCAGCGTTGCCCGGGCCTCCTACGAGCAGTACTTC.